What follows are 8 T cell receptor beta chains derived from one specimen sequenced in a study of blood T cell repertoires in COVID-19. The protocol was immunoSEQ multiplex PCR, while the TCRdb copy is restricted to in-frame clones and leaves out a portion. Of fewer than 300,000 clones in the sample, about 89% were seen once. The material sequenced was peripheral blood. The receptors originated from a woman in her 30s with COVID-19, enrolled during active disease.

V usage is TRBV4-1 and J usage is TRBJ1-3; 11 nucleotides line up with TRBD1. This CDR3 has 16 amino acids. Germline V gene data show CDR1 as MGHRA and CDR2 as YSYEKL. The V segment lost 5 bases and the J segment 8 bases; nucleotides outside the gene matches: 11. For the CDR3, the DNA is TGCGCCAGCAGCTTGCGGACAGGGGGCAGTTTGGACACCATATATTTT. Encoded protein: CASSLRTGGSLDTIYF.

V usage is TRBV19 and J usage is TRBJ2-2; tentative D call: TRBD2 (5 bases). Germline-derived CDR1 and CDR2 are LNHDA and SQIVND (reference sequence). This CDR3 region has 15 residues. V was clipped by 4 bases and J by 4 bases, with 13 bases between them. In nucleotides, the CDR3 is TGTGCCAGTAGTACGGGGAGACGGGGCACCGGGGAGCTGTTTTTT. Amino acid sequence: CASSTGRRGTGELFF.

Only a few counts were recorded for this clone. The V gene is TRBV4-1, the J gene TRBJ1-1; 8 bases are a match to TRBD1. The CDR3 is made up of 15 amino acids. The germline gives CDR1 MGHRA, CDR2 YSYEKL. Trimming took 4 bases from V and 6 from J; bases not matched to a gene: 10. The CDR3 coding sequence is TGCGCCAGCAGCCCCCTGAGGACAGGGATGCCTGAAGCTTTCTTT. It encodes CASSPLRTGMPEAFF.

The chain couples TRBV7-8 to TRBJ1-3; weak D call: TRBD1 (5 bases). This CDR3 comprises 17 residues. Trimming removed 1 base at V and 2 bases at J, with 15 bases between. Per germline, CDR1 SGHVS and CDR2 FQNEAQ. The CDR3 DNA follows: TGTGCCAGCAGCTTAGGGGCTGGGGGGGTAACTGGAAACACCATATATTTT. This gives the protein CASSLGAGGVTGNTIYF.

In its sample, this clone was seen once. CDR3 sequence reads: CASSLSNPTTNEQFF. DNA of the CDR3: TGTGCCAGCAGTTTATCAAACCCGACAACCAATGAGCAGTTCTTC. The chain has TRBV27 and TRBJ2-1, with D hard to call. CDR3 size: 15 residues. Germline CDR1 and CDR2: MNHEY and SMNVEV (reference sequence). V was trimmed by 0 bases and J by 6 bases, leaving 12 bases between them.

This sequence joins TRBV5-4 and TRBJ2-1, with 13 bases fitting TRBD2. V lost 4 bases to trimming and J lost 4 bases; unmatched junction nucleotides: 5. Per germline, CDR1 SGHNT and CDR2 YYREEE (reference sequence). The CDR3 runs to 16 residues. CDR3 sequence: CASSGGTSGMYNEQFF. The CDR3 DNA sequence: TGTGCCAGCAGCGGCGGGACTAGCGGGATGTACAATGAGCAGTTCTTC.

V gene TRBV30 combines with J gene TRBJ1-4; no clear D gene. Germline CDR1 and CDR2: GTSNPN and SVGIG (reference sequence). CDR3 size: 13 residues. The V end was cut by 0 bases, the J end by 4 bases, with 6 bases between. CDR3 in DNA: TGTGCCTGGAGTGTTGAACTTAATGAAAAACTGTTTTTT. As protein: CAWSVELNEKLFF.

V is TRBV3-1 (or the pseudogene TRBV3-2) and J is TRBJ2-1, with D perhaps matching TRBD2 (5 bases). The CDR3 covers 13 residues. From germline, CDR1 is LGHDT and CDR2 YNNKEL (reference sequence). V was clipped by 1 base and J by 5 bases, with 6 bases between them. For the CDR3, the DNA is TGTGCCAGCAGCCAAGTACTAGACAATGAGCAGTTCTTC. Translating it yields CASSQVLDNEQFF.